A single sample gave rise to the 2 T cell receptor beta chains below, sequenced in a study of CD8+ T cells in alopecia areata. Sequencing templates came from extracted RNA that was reverse transcribed into cDNA. The data were produced by immunoSEQ multiplex PCR, yet TCRdb's version contains in-frame clones alone and is incomplete. The sample lists around 190,000 clones; roughly 50% were seen once. Sequenced input: CD8+ T cells sorted from blood. The receptors derive from a human donor in good health.

A few counts support this clone. The junction and the germline gene differ at one end; a read error may be behind it. The chain combines TRBV5-1 with TRBJ2-1; D not certain. The length of the CDR3 is 13 residues. Germline loops: CDR1 SGHRS, CDR2 YFSETQ. CDR3 DNA sequence: TGCGCCAGCAGGTTGGGATTGGCAGATGAGCAGTTCTTC. Translation: CASRLGLADEQFF.

The chain carries TRBV13 and TRBJ1-1; D not resolved. This CDR3 comprises 15 residues. Germline V gives CDR1 PRHDT, CDR2 FYEKMQ (reference sequence). The ends were cut back, 1 base at V and 2 bases at J, with 11 bases in the middle. Written as DNA, the CDR3 is TGTGCCAGCAGCTTAGAAAGGACTACCAACACTGAAGCTTTCTTT. Its protein product is CASSLERTTNTEAFF. The full variable domain, completed using reference TRBV13 and TRBJ1-1, is AAGVIQSPRHLIKEKRETATLKCYPIPRHDTVYWYQQGPGQDPQFLISFYEKMQSDKGSIPDRFSAQQFSDYHSELNMSSLELGDSALYFCASSLERTTNTEAFFGQGTRLTVV.